Listed below are T cell receptor beta chains from one sample, sequenced in a study of cytomegalovirus exposure and HLA in healthy donors. Clones were sequenced by immunoSEQ multiplex PCR, and TCRdb holds only the in-frame ones, with some missing. The sample includes about 200,000 clones, around 83% seen only once; the top ten take 1.4%. Specimen: PBMCs. These receptors came from a girl between 10 and 17 years old in good health and CMV-seronegative. The CDR3 runs from the conserved cysteine through the conserved F or W. The D gene is left open where the match is weak. The listing skips clone size in some rows; elsewhere it reads once, few, many or a size class.

v_gene	len	j_gene	d_gene	abundance	CDR3aa	CDR3nt
TRBV18	19	TRBJ1-6	.	.	CASSPRLTAASSYNSPLHF	TGTGCCAGCTCACCACGTTTAACAGCCGCGAGCTCCTATAATTCACCCCTCCACTTT
TRBV6-5	12	TRBJ2-7	.	.	CASIGAGYEQYF	TGTGCCAGCATCGGAGCGGGCTACGAGCAGTACTTC
TRBV19	17	TRBJ2-7	TRBD2	.	CASSRGLAGGSGYEQYF	TGTGCCAGTAGTAGGGGACTAGCGGGAGGGTCGGGCTACGAGCAGTACTTC
TRBV28	14	TRBJ2-5	.	few	CASRPPRYQETQYF	TGTGCCAGCAGGCCTCCGAGATACCAAGAGACCCAGTACTTC
TRBV7-2	13	TRBJ2-1	TRBD2	once	CASSLTSGGDFFF	TGTGCCAGCAGCTTGACTAGCGGAGGCGACTTTTTCTTC
TRBV15	13	TRBJ2-7	.	.	CATSGITGYEQYF	TGTGCCACCAGCGGCATTACGGGGTACGAGCAGTACTTC
TRBV29-1	14	TRBJ2-1	.	.	CSVDGTEKYNEQFF	TGCAGCGTTGACGGTACAGAGAAATACAATGAGCAGTTCTTC
TRBV6-6	14	TRBJ2-3	TRBD2	.	CASTLAGGPDTQYF	TGTGCCAGCACGCTAGCGGGAGGGCCAGATACGCAGTATTTT
TRBV11-1	15	TRBJ2-1	TRBD2	.	CASRHAGTRNNEQFF	TGTGCCAGCAGACATGCCGGGACTAGGAACAATGAGCAGTTCTTC
TRBV7-2	14	TRBJ2-7	.	.	CASSLGRTPYEQYF	TGTGCCAGCAGTCTGGGGCGGACGCCCTACGAGCAGTACTTC
TRBV5-6	16	TRBJ2-5	TRBD2	.	CASSLVAGTYQETQYF	TGTGCCAGCAGCTTGGTAGCGGGAACGTACCAAGAGACCCAGTACTTC
TRBV19	14	TRBJ2-3	TRBD1	.	CASSDRGDTDTQYF	TGTGCCAGTAGCGACAGGGGGGACACAGATACGCAGTATTTT
TRBV18	16	TRBJ1-2	TRBD1	.	CASSPIAEGANYGYTF	TGTGCCAGCTCACCTATTGCAGAGGGGGCAAACTATGGCTACACCTTC
TRBV6-5	12	TRBJ2-1	TRBD1	.	CATLTGWNEQFF	TGTGCCACCTTGACAGGGTGGAATGAGCAGTTCTTC
TRBV9	16	TRBJ1-5	TRBD1	few	CASSPREQGGNQPQHF	TGTGCCAGCAGCCCGCGGGAACAGGGGGGGAATCAGCCCCAGCATTTT
TRBV4-1	14	TRBJ2-3	.	.	CASSQVLVTDTQYF	TGCGCCAGCAGCCAAGTACTTGTCACAGATACGCAGTATTTT
TRBV7-9	16	TRBJ1-2	TRBD1	once	CASSLDVYRGNYGYTF	TGTGCCAGCAGCTTAGACGTTTACAGGGGGAACTATGGCTACACCTTC
TRBV4-2	16	TRBJ2-7	TRBD2	.	CASSQLGLADSYEQYF	TGTGCCAGCAGCCAACTAGGACTAGCGGACTCCTACGAGCAGTACTTC
TRBV19	15	TRBJ1-1	TRBD1	.	CASSRTGGRGTEAFF	TGTGCCAGTAGCAGGACAGGGGGTCGGGGGACTGAAGCTTTCTTT
TRBV4-1	13	TRBJ1-5	.	few	CASSLRENQPQHF	TGCGCCAGCAGCCTCAGGGAAAATCAGCCCCAGCATTTT
TRBV7-8	16	TRBJ2-5	.	.	CASSLSLSNYYQTQYF	TGTGCCAGCAGCTTATCCTTGAGTAACTATTATCAGACCCAGTACTTC
TRBV19	16	TRBJ2-7	TRBD2	.	CASSTLTSGSAYEQYF	TGTGCCAGTAGTACTCTGACTAGCGGTTCTGCCTACGAGCAGTACTTC
TRBV14	15	TRBJ2-1	TRBD2	.	CASSQGGGLYNEQFF	TGTGCCAGCAGCCAAGGGGGGGGGTTGTACAATGAGCAGTTCTTC
TRBV5-6	13	TRBJ1-2	.	.	CASSLDGRAGYTF	TGTGCCAGCAGCTTGGATGGCAGGGCTGGCTACACCTTC
TRBV5-6	14	TRBJ1-5	TRBD1	.	CASSSDRPDQPQHF	TGTGCCAGCAGCTCGGACAGGCCCGATCAGCCCCAGCATTTT
TRBV4-2	17	TRBJ2-7	.	.	CASSQDVQTVSVYEQYF	TGTGCCAGCAGCCAAGATGTCCAGACAGTAAGCGTCTACGAGCAGTACTTC
TRBV19	15	TRBJ1-2	TRBD1	.	CASSILDRGDYGYTF	TGTGCCAGTAGTATTCTGGACAGGGGAGACTATGGCTACACCTTC
TRBV2	13	TRBJ2-7	.	.	CASRSDNFGEQYF	TGTGCCAGCCGGTCGGACAACTTTGGCGAGCAGTACTTC
TRBV7-2	14	TRBJ2-7	.	.	CASSPPPGVEEQYF	TGTGCCAGCAGCCCACCCCCGGGGGTAGAAGAGCAGTACTTC
TRBV5-6	13	TRBJ1-2	.	.	CASSLERLYGYTF	TGTGCCAGCAGCCTCGAGAGGCTCTATGGCTACACCTTC
TRBV7-9	14	TRBJ2-3	.	.	CASSLTTVTDTQYF	TGTGCCAGCAGCCTGACTACCGTCACAGATACGCAGTATTTT
TRBV25-1	12	TRBJ1-2	.	.	CASSLSNYGYTF	TGTGCCAGCAGTCTTAGCAACTATGGCTACACCTTC
TRBV5-1	14	TRBJ1-1	.	.	CASRTNRENTEAFF	TGCGCCAGCAGAACTAACAGGGAGAACACTGAAGCTTTCTTT
TRBV5-4	16	TRBJ2-1	TRBD1	.	CASSSPTGLTYNEQFF	TGTGCCAGCAGCTCCCCGACAGGGCTGACCTACAATGAGCAGTTCTTC
TRBV6-5	14	TRBJ1-5	TRBD1	.	CASSYRDSYQPQHF	TGTGCCAGCAGTTACCGGGACAGCTATCAGCCCCAGCATTTT
TRBV5-8	14	TRBJ1-5	TRBD1	once	CASRAGTANQPQHF	TGTGCCAGCAGAGCCGGGACAGCTAATCAGCCCCAGCATTTT
TRBV30	16	TRBJ1-5	TRBD1	.	CAWSYPRTGPHQPQHF	TGTGCCTGGAGTTACCCAAGGACAGGGCCCCATCAGCCCCAGCATTTT
TRBV7-9	14	TRBJ1-1	TRBD1	.	CASSYLPGQSEAFF	TGTGCCAGCAGCTATCTCCCGGGACAGTCGGAAGCTTTCTTT
TRBV28	11	TRBJ1-1	.	.	CASARNTEAFF	TGTGCCAGCGCTAGGAACACTGAAGCTTTCTTT
TRBV4-1	14	TRBJ2-7	.	.	CASSQVALPYEQYF	TGCGCCAGCAGCCAAGTGGCCCTCCCCTACGAGCAGTACTTC
TRBV27	13	TRBJ1-1	TRBD1	.	CASSETGFPEAFF	TGTGCCAGCAGTGAGACAGGGTTCCCTGAAGCTTTCTTT
TRBV6-4	18	TRBJ2-3	TRBD2	once	CASSDSQSSGGPTDTQYF	TGTGCCAGCAGTGACTCCCAGTCTAGCGGGGGGCCCACAGATACGCAGTATTTT
TRBV7-2	15	TRBJ1-2	.	.	CASSLGGERNYGYTF	TGTGCCAGCAGCTTGGGGGGGGAACGAAACTATGGCTACACCTTC
TRBV13	15	TRBJ2-7	TRBD2	.	CASSFWAGGTYEQYF	TGTGCCAGCAGCTTTTGGGCGGGAGGGACCTACGAGCAGTACTTC
TRBV30	17	TRBJ2-3	TRBD2	.	CAWEGLDLAGSTDTQYF	TGTGCCTGGGAGGGATTGGACCTAGCGGGATCAACAGATACGCAGTATTTT
TRBV7-6	16	TRBJ2-3	TRBD2	.	CASSFMAGGSTDTQYF	TGTGCCAGCAGCTTTATGGCGGGGGGGAGCACAGATACGCAGTATTTT
TRBV4-2	18	TRBJ2-2	TRBD2	.	CASSQLGGGTVVTGELFF	TGTGCCAGCAGCCAACTAGGCGGGGGGACCGTAGTCACCGGGGAGCTGTTTTTT
TRBV9	13	TRBJ2-5	TRBD2	.	CASSMRLAETQYF	TGTGCCAGCAGCATGAGACTAGCCGAGACCCAGTACTTC
TRBV11-2	11	TRBJ2-1	.	.	CASSHNNEQFF	TGTGCCAGCAGCCACAACAATGAGCAGTTCTTC
TRBV5-6	16	TRBJ2-4	TRBD2	.	CASSLVASGAKNIQYF	TGTGCCAGCAGCTTGGTGGCTAGCGGAGCCAAAAACATTCAGTACTTC
TRBV14	16	TRBJ1-2	TRBD1	.	CASSVPGTANLYGYTF	TGTGCCAGCAGCGTACCCGGGACAGCGAACCTCTATGGCTACACCTTC
TRBV12-5	15	TRBJ2-2	.	.	CASGLVQGGTGELFF	TGTGCTAGTGGTTTGGTACAGGGAGGGACCGGGGAGCTGTTTTTT
TRBV6-6	12	TRBJ2-3	TRBD1	.	CATRTGPDTQYF	TGTGCCACAAGGACAGGGCCAGATACGCAGTATTTT
TRBV29-1	13	TRBJ1-2	TRBD1	.	CSTGQGLNYGYTF	TGCAGCACAGGACAGGGCCTGAACTATGGCTACACCTTC
TRBV6-5	16	TRBJ2-1	TRBD2	.	CASSYSKRGGLNEQFF	TGTGCCAGCAGTTACTCGAAGCGGGGGGGCCTAAATGAGCAGTTCTTC